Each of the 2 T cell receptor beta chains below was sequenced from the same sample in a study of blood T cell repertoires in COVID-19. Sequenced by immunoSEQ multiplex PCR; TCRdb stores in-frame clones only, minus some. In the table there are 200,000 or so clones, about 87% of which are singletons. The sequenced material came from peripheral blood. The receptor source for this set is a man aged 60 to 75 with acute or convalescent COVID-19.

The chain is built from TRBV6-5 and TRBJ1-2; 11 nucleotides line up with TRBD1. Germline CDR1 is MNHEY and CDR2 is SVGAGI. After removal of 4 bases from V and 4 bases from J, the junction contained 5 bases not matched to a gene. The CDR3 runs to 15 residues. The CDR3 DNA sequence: TGTGCCAGCAGTTGGGCCGGGACAGGGGGCTATGGCTACACCTTC. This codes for CASSWAGTGGYGYTF.

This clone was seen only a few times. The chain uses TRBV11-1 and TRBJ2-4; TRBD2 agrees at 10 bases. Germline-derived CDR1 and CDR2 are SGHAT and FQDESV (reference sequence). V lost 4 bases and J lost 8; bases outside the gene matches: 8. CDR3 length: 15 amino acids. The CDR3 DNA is TGTGCCAGCAGCTCAGCGGGGGGGACGACTGACATTCAGTACTTC. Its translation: CASSSAGGTTDIQYF.